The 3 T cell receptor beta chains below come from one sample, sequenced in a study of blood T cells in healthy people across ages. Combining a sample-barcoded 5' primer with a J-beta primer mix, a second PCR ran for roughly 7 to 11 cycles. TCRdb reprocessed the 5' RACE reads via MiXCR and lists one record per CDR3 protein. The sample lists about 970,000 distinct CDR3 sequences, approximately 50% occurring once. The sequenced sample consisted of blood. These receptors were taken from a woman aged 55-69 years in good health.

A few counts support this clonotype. CDR3 sequence: CASITRSGQGLNEQYF. The CDR3 coding sequence is TGTGCCAGCATAACAAGATCGGGACAGGGGCTCAACGAGCAGTACTTC. This chain joins TRBV21-1 and TRBJ2-5; the table calls TRBD1, which could not be checked here. The tail of the sequence fits TRBJ2-7 better, so the J call may be wrong. TRBV21-1 is reported as a pseudogene. CDR3 length equals 16 residues.

CDR3 sequence (DNA): TGCGCCAGCAGCCAAGGTCGGGGGTTCACCTACGAGCAGTACTTC. Translated, it gives CASSQGRGFTYEQYF. The chain combines TRBV4-3 with TRBJ2-7; D is possibly TRBD2 (6 bases). The V gene lost 1 base and the J gene lost 2 bases, with 12 bases spanning the gap. The germline V gene encodes CDR1 LGHNA and CDR2 YSLEER. The CDR3 length is 15 residues.

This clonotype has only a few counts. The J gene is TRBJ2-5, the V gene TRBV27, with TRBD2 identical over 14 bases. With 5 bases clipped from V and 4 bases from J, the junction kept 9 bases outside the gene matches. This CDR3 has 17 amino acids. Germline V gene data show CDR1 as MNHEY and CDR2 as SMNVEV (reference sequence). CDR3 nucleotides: TGTGCCAGCAGTCCGGGACTAGCGGGAGTAGCCGCAGAGACCCAGTACTTC. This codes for CASSPGLAGVAAETQYF.